This TCR beta chain was documented in a study of TIL therapy for anti-PD-1-resistant metastatic lung cancer. With respect to this clone: The same CDR3 is also encoded by other DNA sequences in this sample.

Sequencing used immunoSEQ v3. Profiling relied on immunoSEQ multiplex PCR, and the TCRdb table lists in-frame clones only, not all of them. The repertoire holds more than 9,000 clones, roughly 63% seen once, with around 7.7% in the top ten. Time point here: pre-treatment sample, taken before nivolumab and TIL therapy. Most excised metastases sampled were pleural nodules or supraclavicular lymph nodes. Adults with stage 4 NSCLC were enrolled in a phase I trial. With 5 bases removed from V and 8 bases from J, the gap between germline ends came to 9 bases. The CDR3 contains 12 residues. Germline V gene lookup returns CDR1 SEHNR and CDR2 FQNEAQ (reference sequence).

This chain uses TRBV7-9 with TRBJ1-4; no firm D call. This clonotype was sampled from a person between 25 and 80 years old with non-small cell lung cancer. Sequencing was performed on tumor tissue, taken at baseline. CDR3: CASSRREEKLFF. The CDR3 DNA reads TGTGCCAGCAGCCGCCGTGAGGAAAAACTGTTTTTT.